One T cell receptor (beta chain) is described in this entry. Antigen: not known. The sample originates from a study of cytomegalovirus exposure and HLA in healthy donors. Across the study: Researchers previously reported finding just under 120 million unique TCR beta sequences from some 180 million T cells. Regarding the study as a whole: What a later analysis reportedly showed was that an Asian-associated ancestry cluster had fewer N-insertions than the roughly 670-donor mean. In a later analysis, V- and J-gene trimming of beta chains associated with a DCLRE1C missense variant, replicated independently. About 87% or about 30% of the time was how often most TCR beta V segments were productive, according to an earlier analysis.

The PCR used 60 Vbeta and 13 Jbeta primers. Sequencing used immunoSEQ multiplex PCR; TCRdb keeps in-frame clones, though not all of them. This repertoire shows almost 200,000 clones, around 80% found once; its top ten account for 1.5% to 2%. This clonotype was sampled from a man aged 30 to 39 in good health and CMV-seronegative. Sequenced sample: PBMCs.

CDR3 protein: CASSRGYTGTGGNQPQHF. The CDR3 DNA reads TGTGCCAGCAGTAGGGGGTATACCGGGACAGGGGGCAATCAGCCCCAGCATTTT. This sequence joins TRBV27 and TRBJ1-5, with 10 positions matching TRBD1. Trimming at V came to 5 bases and at J to 2 bases, leaving 12 bases not matched to a gene. The V gene's germline CDR1 is MNHEY and CDR2 SMNVEV (reference sequence). There are 18 residues in the CDR3.